Below, 9 T cell receptor beta chains from the same sample are listed, as sequenced in a study of shared clonotypes between healthy human individuals. The data were produced by immunoSEQ multiplex PCR, yet TCRdb's version contains in-frame clones alone and is incomplete. The data hold 450,000 to 600,000 clones, with more than 65% observed a single time. Sequencing was performed on PBMCs. These receptors came from a woman in her forties in good health. Some clones in this sample may be carry-over from other donors' samples.

This chain joins TRBV4-2 and TRBJ2-1; D is undetermined. Germline CDR1 is LGHNA and CDR2 is YNFKEQ. This CDR3 region has 15 residues. V lost 3 bases and J 4 bases, leaving 13 bases between the germline ends. CDR3 coding DNA: TGTGCCAGCAGCCACAGAGGCGGAAATTACAATGAGCAGTTCTTC. It translates to CASSHRGGNYNEQFF.

The chain recombines TRBV21-1 with TRBJ1-2; no check of the table's D call, TRBD1, against the DNA was made. TRBV21-1 is a pseudogene locus. This CDR3 is built from 15 residues. CDR3 amino acids: CASSKKGQDTYGYTF. CDR3 in DNA: TGTGCCAGCAGCAAAAAGGGACAGGACACCTATGGCTACACCTTC.

The chain joins TRBV6-4 to TRBJ2-7; 12 bases fit TRBD2. The germline V gene encodes CDR1 MRHNA and CDR2 SNTAGT. J gave up 2 bases and V 2 bases, and 1 base lay outside the gene matches. CDR3 length: 15 amino acids. Here the CDR3 DNA reads TGTGCCAGCAGTGACCGGACTAGCGGGACCTACGAGCAGTACTTC. It codes for CASSDRTSGTYEQYF.

The V call is TRBV29-1, the J call TRBJ2-5; D gene unclear. This CDR3 region has 12 residues. V was trimmed by 5 bases and J by 3 bases, leaving 10 bases between them. Germline V gene lookup returns CDR1 SQVTM and CDR2 ANQGSEA. CDR3 in amino acids: CSVFLTEETQYF. CDR3 DNA: TGCAGCGTTTTTCTGACGGAAGAGACCCAGTACTTC.

The genes are TRBV7-1 and TRBJ1-2; TRBD1 aligns across 7 bases. TRBV7-1 is treated as an ORF (open reading frame) with a function not yet certain. The V gene end was trimmed by 7 bases and the J gene end by 6 bases; junction bases not matched to a gene: 11. The CDR3 is 14 amino acids. The CDR3 reads CASTIQGSEDGYTF. The CDR3 DNA reads TGTGCCAGCACCATACAGGGGTCGGAGGATGGCTACACCTTC.

The V call is TRBV7-8, the J call TRBJ2-1; 7 nucleotides align to TRBD1. The CDR3 consists of 16 residues. J was trimmed by 5 bases and V by 5 bases; bases with no gene match: 12. Germline assignment: CDR1 SGHVS and CDR2 FQNEAQ. For the CDR3, the DNA is TGTGCCAGCAGCCCCGGGAAGGGGGCTGGGGACAATGAGCAGTTCTTC. Its protein is CASSPGKGAGDNEQFF.

CDR3 loop: CASSLAMGEWETQYF. The CDR3 DNA reads as TGTGCCAGCAGCTTAGCGATGGGGGAGTGGGAGACCCAGTACTTC. This chain links TRBV7-2 with TRBJ2-5; D may correspond to TRBD1 or TRBD2 (5 bases each). The CDR3 loop spans 15 amino acids. The V end was cut by 0 bases, the J end by 5 bases, with 13 bases between. Germline V CDR1 and CDR2: SGHTA, FQGNSA.

The chain joins TRBV5-6 to TRBJ2-1; D gene uncertain. Trimming removed 1 base at V and 0 bases at J, with 5 bases between. This CDR3 is built from 14 residues. Looked up from germline, CDR1 is SGHDT and CDR2 is YYEEEE. The CDR3 bases are TGTGCCAGCAGCTTGTTTCGCTCCTACAATGAGCAGTTCTTC. Amino acids: CASSLFRSYNEQFF. Full variable domain (remainder filled in from reference TRBV5-6 and TRBJ2-1): DAGVTQSPTHLIKTRGQQVTLRCSPKSGHDTVSWYQQALGQGPQFIFQYYEEEERQRGNFPDRFSGHQFPNYSSELNVNALLLGDSALYLCASSLFRSYNEQFFGPGTRLTVL.

This clone has only a few counts. The rearrangement links TRBV27 to TRBJ1-5; 8 bases agree with TRBD1. CDR1 is MNHEY and CDR2 is SMNVEV in the germline V gene (reference sequence). This CDR3 contains 13 residues. After removal of 6 bases from V and 6 bases from J, the junction contained 4 bases not matched to a gene. DNA for the CDR3: TGTGCCAGCAGCTACGACAGGGGTCAGCCCCAGCATTTT. Protein sequence: CASSYDRGQPQHF.